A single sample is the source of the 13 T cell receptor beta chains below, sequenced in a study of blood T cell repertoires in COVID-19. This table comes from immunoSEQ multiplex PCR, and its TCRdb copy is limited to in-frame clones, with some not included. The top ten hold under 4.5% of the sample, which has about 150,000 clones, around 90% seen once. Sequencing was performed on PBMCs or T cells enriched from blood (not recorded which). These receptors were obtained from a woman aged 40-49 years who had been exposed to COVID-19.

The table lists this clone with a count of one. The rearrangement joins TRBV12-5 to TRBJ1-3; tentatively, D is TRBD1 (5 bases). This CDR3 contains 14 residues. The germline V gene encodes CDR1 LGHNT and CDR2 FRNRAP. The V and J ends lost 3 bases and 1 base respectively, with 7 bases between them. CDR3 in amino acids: CASGLDSSGNTIYF. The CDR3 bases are TGTGCTAGTGGTTTAGACAGTTCTGGAAACACCATATATTTT. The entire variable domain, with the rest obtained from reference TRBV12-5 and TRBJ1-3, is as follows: DARVTQTPRHKVTEMGQEVTMRCQPILGHNTVFWYRQTMMQGLELLAYFRNRAPLDDSGMPKDRFSAEMPDATLATLKIQPSEPRDSAVYFCASGLDSSGNTIYFGEGSWLTVV.

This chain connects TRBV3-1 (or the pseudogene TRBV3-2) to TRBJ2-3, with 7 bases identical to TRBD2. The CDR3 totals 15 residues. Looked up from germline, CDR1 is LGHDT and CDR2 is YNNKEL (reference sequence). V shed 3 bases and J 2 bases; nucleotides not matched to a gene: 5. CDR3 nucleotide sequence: TGTGCCAGCAGCCACCCTAGCGGAATCACAGATACGCAGTATTTT. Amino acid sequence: CASSHPSGITDTQYF.

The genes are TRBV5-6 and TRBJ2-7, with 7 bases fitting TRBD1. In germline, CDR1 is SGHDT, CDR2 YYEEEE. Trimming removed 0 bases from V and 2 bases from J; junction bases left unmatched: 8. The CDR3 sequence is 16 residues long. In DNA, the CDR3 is TGTGCCAGCAGCTTGGCGGCCGGGACAGCCACCTACGAGCAGTACTTC. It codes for CASSLAAGTATYEQYF.

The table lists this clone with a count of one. CDR3 sequence reads: CSASPGLAGDRDTQYF. The DNA for the CDR3 is TGCAGTGCTAGTCCCGGACTAGCGGGGGACCGAGATACGCAGTATTTT. The chain is built from TRBV20-1 and TRBJ2-3; 13 bases align to TRBD2. The CDR3 consists of 16 residues. Germline-derived CDR1 and CDR2 are DFQATT and SNEGSKA (reference sequence). V dropped 3 bases and J dropped 5; count of bases not matched to a gene: 8.

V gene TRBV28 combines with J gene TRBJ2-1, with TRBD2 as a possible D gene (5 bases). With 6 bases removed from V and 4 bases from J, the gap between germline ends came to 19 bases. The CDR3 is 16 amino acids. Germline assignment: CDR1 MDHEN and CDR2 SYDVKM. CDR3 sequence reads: CASSPPDSRAYNEQFF. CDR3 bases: TGTGCCAGCAGCCCCCCAGACTCGAGGGCGTACAATGAGCAGTTCTTC.

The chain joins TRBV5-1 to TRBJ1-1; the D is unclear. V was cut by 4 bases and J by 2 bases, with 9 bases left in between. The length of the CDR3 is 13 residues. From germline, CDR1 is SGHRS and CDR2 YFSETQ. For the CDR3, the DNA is TGCGCCAGCAGCGTAACACCCAACACTGAAGCTTTCTTT. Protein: CASSVTPNTEAFF.

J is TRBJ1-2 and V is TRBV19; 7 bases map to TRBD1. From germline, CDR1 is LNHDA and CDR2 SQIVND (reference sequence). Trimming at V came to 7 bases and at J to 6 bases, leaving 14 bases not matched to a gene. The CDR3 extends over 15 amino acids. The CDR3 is CASTPGTVERDGYTF. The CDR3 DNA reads TGTGCCAGTACCCCTGGGACAGTAGAGCGAGATGGCTACACCTTC. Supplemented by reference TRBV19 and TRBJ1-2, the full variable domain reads DGGITQSPKYLFRKEGQNVTLSCEQNLNHDAMYWYRQDPGQGLRLIYYSQIVNDFQKGDIAEGYSVSREKKESFPLTVTSAQKNPTAFYLCASTPGTVERDGYTFGSGTRLTVV.

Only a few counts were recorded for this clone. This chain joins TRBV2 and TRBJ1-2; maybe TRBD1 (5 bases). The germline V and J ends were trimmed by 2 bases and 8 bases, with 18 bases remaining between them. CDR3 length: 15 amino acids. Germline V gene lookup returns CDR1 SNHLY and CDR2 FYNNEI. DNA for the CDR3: TGTGCCAGCAGTGAATCTCGGGGCCCCCGGGAGGGCTACACCTTC. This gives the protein CASSESRGPREGYTF.

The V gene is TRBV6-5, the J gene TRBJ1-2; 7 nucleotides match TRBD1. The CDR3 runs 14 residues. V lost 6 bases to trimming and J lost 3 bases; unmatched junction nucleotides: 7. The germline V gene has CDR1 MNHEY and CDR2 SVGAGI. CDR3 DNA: TGTGCCAGCAGCACTCCACAGGGGTACTATGGCTACACCTTC. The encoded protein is CASSTPQGYYGYTF.

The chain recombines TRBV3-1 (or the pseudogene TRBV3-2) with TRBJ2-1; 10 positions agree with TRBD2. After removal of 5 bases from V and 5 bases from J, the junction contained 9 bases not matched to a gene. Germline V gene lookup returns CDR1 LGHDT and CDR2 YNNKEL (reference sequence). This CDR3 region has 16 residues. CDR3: CASSVHGTSADNEQFF. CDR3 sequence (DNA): TGTGCCAGCAGCGTCCACGGGACTAGCGCCGACAATGAGCAGTTCTTC.

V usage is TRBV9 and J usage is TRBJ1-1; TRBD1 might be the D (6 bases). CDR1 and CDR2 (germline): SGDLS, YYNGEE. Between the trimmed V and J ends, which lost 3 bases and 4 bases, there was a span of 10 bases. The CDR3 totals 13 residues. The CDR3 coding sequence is TGTGCCAGCAGCGAAGGGGGGGCCACTGAAGCTTTCTTT. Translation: CASSEGGATEAFF. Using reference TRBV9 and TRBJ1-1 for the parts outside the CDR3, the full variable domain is DSGVTQTPKHLITATGQRVTLRCSPRSGDLSVYWYQQSLDQGLQFLIQYYNGEERAKGNILERFSAQQFPDLHSELNLSSLELGDSALYFCASSEGGATEAFFGQGTRLTVV.

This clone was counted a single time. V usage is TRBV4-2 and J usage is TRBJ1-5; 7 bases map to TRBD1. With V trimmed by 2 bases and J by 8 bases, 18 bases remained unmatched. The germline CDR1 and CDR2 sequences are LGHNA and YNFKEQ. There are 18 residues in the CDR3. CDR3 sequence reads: CASSQKDRGQVGPEPQHF. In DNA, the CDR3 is TGTGCCAGCAGCCAAAAGGACCGCGGACAGGTAGGACCGGAGCCCCAGCATTTT.

CDR3 residues: CASSTRHHGYTF. The CDR3 DNA follows: TGTGCCAGCAGCACCCGACATCACGGCTACACCTTC. The chain is built from TRBV21-1 and TRBJ1-2; the table's D call, TRBD1, was not checked against the DNA. TRBV21-1 is deemed a pseudogene. The CDR3 loop spans 12 amino acids.